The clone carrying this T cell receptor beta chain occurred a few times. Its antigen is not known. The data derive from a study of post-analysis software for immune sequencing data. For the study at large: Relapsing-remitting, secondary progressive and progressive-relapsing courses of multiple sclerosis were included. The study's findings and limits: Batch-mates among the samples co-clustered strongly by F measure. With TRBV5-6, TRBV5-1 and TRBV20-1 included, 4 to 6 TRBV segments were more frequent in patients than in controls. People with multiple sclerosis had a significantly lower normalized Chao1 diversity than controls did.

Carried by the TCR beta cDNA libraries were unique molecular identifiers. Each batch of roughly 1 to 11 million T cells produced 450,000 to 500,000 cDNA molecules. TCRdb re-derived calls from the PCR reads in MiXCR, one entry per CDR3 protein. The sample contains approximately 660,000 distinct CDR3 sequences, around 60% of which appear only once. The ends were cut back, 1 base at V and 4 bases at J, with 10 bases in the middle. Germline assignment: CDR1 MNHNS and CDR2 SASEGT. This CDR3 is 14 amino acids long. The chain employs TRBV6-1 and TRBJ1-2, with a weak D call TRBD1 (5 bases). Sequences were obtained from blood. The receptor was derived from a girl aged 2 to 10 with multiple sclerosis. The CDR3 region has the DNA TGTGCCAGCAGTGAAGGACCGGGGACCTATGGCTACACCTTC. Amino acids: CASSEGPGTYGYTF.